Detailed here is one T cell receptor (beta chain). CDR1 SGDLS and CDR2 YYNGEE come from the germline V gene. This CDR3 is 12 amino acids long. The V and J ends lost 5 bases and 3 bases respectively, with 5 bases between them. This specimen belongs to a study of cytotoxic CD8 clonotypes in ibrutinib-treated CLL. Profiled with immunoSEQ multiplex PCR; TCRdb holds only in-frame clones, not every one. The top ten hold around an eighth of the sample, which has some 46,000 clones, 60% to 75% seen once. The sample in question was PBMCs, obtained after 12 months of ibrutinib treatment. The clonotype was recovered from a human donor with chronic lymphocytic leukemia. This chain links TRBV9 with TRBJ2-2; D not certain. The CDR3 nucleotides read TGTGCCAGCAGGAAAGACACCGGGGAGCTGTTTTTT. This gives the protein CASRKDTGELFF. The full variable domain, its missing parts supplied by reference TRBV9 and TRBJ2-2, is DSGVTQTPKHLITATGQRVTLRCSPRSGDLSVYWYQQSLDQGLQFLIQYYNGEERAKGNILERFSAQQFPDLHSELNLSSLELGDSALYFCASRKDTGELFFGEGSRLTVL.